These 15 T cell receptor beta chains share one sample of origin, sequenced in a study of cytomegalovirus exposure and HLA in healthy donors. Here immunoSEQ multiplex PCR was the method, and the copy in TCRdb shows in-frame clones only, minus some. The table shows 130,000 or so clones, with about 87% occurring only once. Specimen: PBMCs. The origin of the receptors is a woman aged 18 to 35 in good health and CMV-seronegative.

The CDR3 protein is CASSLGPSNTGELFF. The CDR3 DNA is TGTGCCAGCAGCTTAGGTCCCTCGAACACCGGGGAGCTGTTTTTT. This chain uses TRBV7-6 with TRBJ2-2; no definite D call. CDR3 length: 15 amino acids. CDR1 is SGHVS and CDR2 is FNYEAQ in the germline V gene. The V end lost 1 base, the J end lost 0 bases, and 6 bases lay between the germline ends.

V is TRBV9 and J is TRBJ1-5; D remains ambiguous. Germline loops: CDR1 SGDLS, CDR2 YYNGEE. The CDR3 covers 15 residues. The V gene lost 2 bases and the J gene lost 0 bases, with 9 bases spanning the gap. The CDR3 nucleotides read TGTGCCAGCAGCGTGGGCGGGGATAGCAATCAGCCCCAGCATTTT. It encodes CASSVGGDSNQPQHF.

The gene calls are TRBV2 and TRBJ1-6; 9 nucleotides match TRBD1. J was trimmed by 10 bases and V by 5 bases; bases with no gene match: 18. CDR1 SNHLY and CDR2 FYNNEI come from the germline V gene. The CDR3 spans 18 residues. CDR3 in amino acids: CASSRTAGTGILWSPLHF. The CDR3 DNA sequence: TGTGCCAGCAGTAGGACAGCCGGGACAGGGATCCTGTGGTCACCCCTCCACTTT.

The chain couples TRBV5-5 to TRBJ1-5, with D perhaps TRBD1 (5 bases). This CDR3 contains 17 residues. V was trimmed by 2 bases and J by 5 bases, leaving 20 bases between them. The germline V gene has CDR1 SGHKS and CDR2 YYEKEE (reference sequence). CDR3 sequence: CASSFNTVSGIDQPQHF. The CDR3 bases are TGTGCCAGCAGCTTCAATACGGTTTCAGGGATAGATCAGCCCCAGCATTTT.

V is TRBV5-1 and J is TRBJ2-7; possibly TRBD2 for D (5 bases). V was pared by 3 bases and J by 0 bases, with 7 bases between. The CDR3 contains 13 residues. Germline V lookup: CDR1 SGHRS, CDR2 YFSETQ. The CDR3 bases are TGCGCCAGCAGCTCACGGGACTCCTACGAGCAGTACTTC. It translates to CASSSRDSYEQYF.

This rearrangement joins TRBV2 to TRBJ1-6, with D possibly being TRBD1 (6 bases). The germline gives CDR1 SNHLY, CDR2 FYNNEI. V shed 1 base and J shed 10 bases, with 8 bases lying between them. The CDR3 consists of 13 residues. CDR3 in amino acids: CASSEDRVSPLHF. CDR3 DNA sequence: TGTGCCAGCAGTGAAGACAGGGTCTCACCCCTCCACTTT. Full variable domain (missing parts from reference TRBV2 and TRBJ1-6): EPEVTQTPSHQVTQMGQEVILRCVPISNHLYFYWYRQILGQKVEFLVSFYNNEISEKSEIFDDQFSVERPDGSNFTLKIRSTKLEDSAMYFCASSEDRVSPLHFGNGTRLTVT.

The rearrangement links TRBV7-7 to TRBJ1-1; D possibly corresponds to TRBD1 (5 bases). The CDR3 loop spans 13 amino acids. CDR1 SSHAT and CDR2 FNYEAQ come from the germline V gene (reference sequence). V gave up 5 bases and J gave up 0 bases, with 7 bases separating them. The CDR3 sequence is CASSATVNTEAFF. The CDR3 region has the DNA TGTGCCAGCAGCGCGACAGTGAACACTGAAGCTTTCTTT. The full variable domain, completed using reference TRBV7-7 and TRBJ1-1, is GAGVSQSPRYKVTKRGQDVTLRCDPISSHATLYWYQQALGQGPEFLTYFNYEAQPDKSGLPSDRFSAERPEGSISTLTIQRTEQRDSAMYRCASSATVNTEAFFGQGTRLTVV.

The chain combines TRBV29-1 with TRBJ1-1; 9 bases agree with TRBD1. Trimming cost V 7 bases and J 5 bases; bases outside gene matches: 8. CDR3 length equals 13 residues. In germline, CDR1 is SQVTM, CDR2 ANQGSEA. CDR3 loop: CSARGQGRTEAFF. For the CDR3, the DNA is TGCAGCGCTCGGGGACAGGGAAGGACTGAAGCTTTCTTT.

The chain has TRBV11-1 and TRBJ2-7; D unresolved. Germline-derived CDR1 and CDR2 are SGHAT and FQDESV (reference sequence). V shed 3 bases and J shed 2 bases, with 8 bases lying between them. CDR3 length: 13 residues. The CDR3 bases are TGTGCCAGCAGCTTCAGCACAGCCTACGAGCAGTACTTC. Its protein product is CASSFSTAYEQYF.

The rearrangement uses TRBV5-1 and TRBJ2-5; 7 bases line up with TRBD1. Per germline, CDR1 SGHRS and CDR2 YFSETQ. There are 17 residues in the CDR3. V shed 0 bases, J shed 4 bases, and the junction held 12 bases outside the gene matches. The CDR3, as DNA: TGCGCCAGCAGCTTGGTGAGAGGGGGCCAGAGGGGAGAGACCCAGTACTTC. Its translation is CASSLVRGGQRGETQYF.

CDR3 amino acids: CASSRASGEKLFF. The CDR3, as DNA: TGTGCCAGCAGCCGGGCCTCGGGGGAAAAACTGTTTTTT. The gene calls are TRBV7-8 and TRBJ1-4, with D unclear. The CDR3 extends over 13 amino acids. Germline values: CDR1 SGHVS, CDR2 FQNEAQ. V was cut by 5 bases and J by 8 bases, with 12 bases left in between.

The table lists this clone with a count of one. This sequence joins TRBV25-1 and TRBJ2-7; the match to TRBD2 covers 9 bases. V gave up 2 bases and J gave up 5 bases; unmatched junction bases: 7. Germline CDR1 is MGHDK and CDR2 is SYGVNS. The CDR3 runs 15 residues. CDR3 bases: TGTGCCAGCAGTGAAGGGTCTAGCGGGACTCACGAGCAGTACTTC. This codes for CASSEGSSGTHEQYF.

The J gene is TRBJ2-3, the V gene TRBV6-6; 12 nucleotides line up with TRBD2. V was pared by 7 bases and J by 3 bases, with 5 bases of the junction left unmatched. This CDR3 has 15 residues. Germline V gene data show CDR1 as MNHNY and CDR2 as SVGAGI (reference sequence). CDR3 DNA: TGTGCCAGCACCGTGACTAGCGGGAGAACAGATACGCAGTATTTT. Protein product: CASTVTSGRTDTQYF.

This clone has just a few counts. V gene TRBV6-1 combines with J gene TRBJ2-7; TRBD2 agrees at 7 bases. CDR3 length: 17 amino acids. The junction had 10 bases not matched to a gene; V was cut back by 2 bases and J by 0 bases. The germline gives CDR1 MNHNS, CDR2 SASEGT. CDR3 loop: CASSEIARSGYSYEQYF. The CDR3 bases are TGTGCCAGCAGTGAAATCGCTCGTAGCGGGTACTCCTACGAGCAGTACTTC.

This clone was counted a few times. The rearrangement uses TRBV5-1 and TRBJ2-2; D is perhaps TRBD1 (6 bases). The CDR3 is 15 residues long. Trimming stripped 3 bases from V and 3 bases from J, with 12 bases between. CDR1 and CDR2 (germline): SGHRS, YFSETQ. Here the CDR3 reads CASSSQGSDTGELFF. In DNA, the CDR3 is TGCGCCAGCAGCTCCCAGGGGTCGGACACCGGGGAGCTGTTTTTT.